This is a list of T cell receptor beta chains from one sample in a study of shared clonotypes between healthy human individuals. Here immunoSEQ multiplex PCR was the method, and the copy in TCRdb shows in-frame clones only, minus some. The sample records about 580,000 clones, 95% to 98% being singletons. The specimen was naive CD8+ T cells sorted from blood. The receptors come from a man younger than 45 in good health. Each CDR3 is given with its conserved first and last residue. D genes are given only for firm matches. Some rows mark clone size as missing; the rest say once, few, many or name a class of expanded clone.

size	V	D	J	DNA	CDR3
.	TRBV6-5	.	TRBJ2-1	TGTGCCAGCAGTTACTCGTCGGCCACCATCGATGAGCAGTTCTTC	CASSYSSATIDEQFF
.	TRBV6-5	.	TRBJ1-5	TGTGCCAGCAGTTCTTCACCATATAGCAATCAGCCCCAGCATTTT	CASSSSPYSNQPQHF
.	TRBV21-1	.	TRBJ1-5	TGTGCCAGCAGCCCTGGCGGGACTCTCAATCAGCCCCAGCATTTT	CASSPGGTLNQPQHF
.	TRBV7-2	.	TRBJ1-1	TGTGCCAGCAGCTTATACAGGACAATGAACACTGAAGCTTTCTTT	CASSLYRTMNTEAFF
.	TRBV11-2	.	TRBJ1-1	TGTGCCAGCAGCTTAGTTGCGGGTGAAGCTTTCTTT	CASSLVAGEAFF
once	TRBV5-1	.	TRBJ2-4	TGCGCCAGCAGCTTGGGCCACAGGGAGGGATCCCCATTAGCCAAAAACATTCAGTACTTC	CASSLGHREGSPLAKNIQYF
.	TRBV7-9	TRBD1	TRBJ1-2	TGTGCCAGCAGCTCGCGGACAGGGGGGCTTGGTGGCTACACCTTC	CASSSRTGGLGGYTF
.	TRBV28	.	TRBJ2-7	TGTGCCAGCAGTTCCCCTGGGACATCCTCCTACGAGCAGTACTTC	CASSSPGTSSYEQYF
.	TRBV27	TRBD1	TRBJ1-1	TGTGCCAGCAGTCCCGGGACAGGGGAGGGCACTGAAGCTTTCTTT	CASSPGTGEGTEAFF
.	TRBV7-8	.	TRBJ1-1	TGTGCCAGCAGCTTCGACCAGACCATGAACACTGAAGCTTTCTTT	CASSFDQTMNTEAFF
.	TRBV6-6	.	TRBJ1-2	TGTGCCAGCAGTTACTCGGCAGGGGATCGCTACACCTTC	CASSYSAGDRYTF
.	TRBV2	.	TRBJ2-7	TGTGCCAGCAGTGACGCGGGGAAGTCCTACGAGCAGTACTTC	CASSDAGKSYEQYF
.	TRBV28	TRBD1	TRBJ2-7	TGTGCCAGCAGTTCCCCCCGTGGACAGGGAGCCTACGAGCAGTACTTC	CASSSPRGQGAYEQYF